This T cell receptor beta chain was found in a study of PD-L1 blockade in urothelial cancer (TCRdb year 2017). Regarding the research as a whole: All patients started therapy around 2014 and received atezolizumab 1,200 mg intravenously every 3 weeks. Pretreatment tumor samples, along with matched peripheral blood collected serially before and after atezolizumab treatment, underwent TCR sequencing. Several patients achieved durable clinical benefit and some 20 did not. Some 30 patients had pretreatment blood TCR-seq, some 25 had at least one posttreatment blood collection, and some 25 had tumor TCR-seq. Blood samples yielded a median of around 150,000 T cells and tens of thousands of unique TCRs, with median clonality 0.080. Somatic, immune and clinical correlates of response to PD-L1 blockade with atezolizumab in urothelial cancer were the focus of an exploratory multi-omic analysis. Durable clinical benefit meant progression-free survival longer than 6 months, and TCR features were also tested against progression-free and overall survival. Blood samples were analyzed at 3 weeks after treatment start (second dose) and at 6 weeks after treatment start. In the same patients, whole exome sequencing and RNA sequencing of pretreatment tumors were performed in addition to TCR sequencing. About 85% of the roughly 30 patients were males with bladder-origin urothelial cancer, and about 60% of the 29 reported a prior smoking history. Patients had an ECOG performance status of 0 or 1 and had received between 0 and 3 prior chemotherapy regimens. Results the study describes overall, beyond this receptor: Because of the small sample size (n of about 30) and the many exploratory analyses performed, the results are intended to be regarded as hypothesis-generating. Improved progression-free and overall survival was associated with having pretreatment peripheral blood TCR clonality below the median. Greater expansion of tumor-associated TCR clones in peripheral blood 3 weeks after the start of treatment was observed in patients with durable benefit (n ≈ 22, p = 0.022).

According to the study, the label for this sample's time point signals: peripheral blood 6 weeks after treatment start. The cohort included 29 patients with locally advanced or metastatic urothelial carcinoma who were treated at Memorial Sloan Kettering on a trial protocol. Peripheral blood mononuclear cells were collected pretreatment and during treatment, at between 1 and 8 total time points per patient. The Qiagen DNeasy Blood extraction kit was used to purify genomic DNA from total PBMCs and tumor samples. Collected pretreatment and during treatment, PBMCs were isolated and stored as previously described. V sheds 7 bases and J sheds 4 bases, leaving 23 bases between their ends. The CDR1 and CDR2 encoded by the germline V gene are MRHNA and SNTAGT. The CDR3 numbers 18 residues from cysteine through phenylalanine. Left in the record is the CDR3 DNA by itself, 54 bases read in frame from the first base.

This clone was counted a single time. The clone's antigen remains unknown. No quality values exist for individual bases; no much larger clone is one base distant. Synthetic TCR analog templates were spiked into each PCR to estimate absolute template abundance from read counts. Using the immunoSEQ assay, TCRbeta CDR3 regions were amplified from genomic DNA with bias-controlled V and J gene primers. Sequencing of rearranged TCRbeta segments was done at approximately 20X coverage. The study's processing was this. Sequencing errors were corrected by clustering, and CDR3s were annotated against IMGT so that V, D and J genes could be assigned. Only productive TCRbeta rearrangements were used in downstream analyses, excluding out-of-frame or stop-codon sequences. To compute clonality, Shannon entropy was normalized by the log of the number of unique productive sequences and then subtracted from one. Fisher's exact test with Benjamini-Hochberg correction, using a cutoff of adjusted p below 0.01, was how clones that differed between time points or between blood and tumor were identified. The source is immuneACCESS, and TCRdb retained only in-frame sequences with V and J called. Part of the clones is not carried over; for the studies checked, unresolved V genes explain less than half of this, and the remainder is unexplained. The DNA was the basis for D and trimming; V, J and clone size are from that table. Present in this sample are under 50,000 clones, approximately 86% of which were seen just once. The leading ten clones occupy roughly 23% of the sample.

The V and J segments used are TRBV6-4 and TRBJ2-6, with a tentative D gene TRBD1 over 6 matching bases. Specimen: PBMCs, collected around atezolizumab (anti-PD-L1) treatment. The TCR sequence derives from a man aged 55 to 69 with urothelial cancer. CDR3 protein: CASTIRDTPSPGANVLTF. The DNA sequence follows: TGTGCCAGCACAATCCGGGACACCCCTTCCCCCGGGGCCAACGTCCTGACTTTC.